This is a list of T cell receptor beta chains from one sample in a study of blood T cell repertoires in COVID-19. Produced via immunoSEQ multiplex PCR; TCRdb's table is partial and in-frame only. This sample has 90,000 to 120,000 clones; roughly 90% occur once, and the top ten carry under 5.5%. Sequencing used peripheral blood. These TCRs come from a man aged 35-49 years with active or convalescent COVID-19. Each CDR3 is given with its conserved first and last residue. D genes are given only for firm matches. Not all rows give a size; the values are once, few, many and, for expanded clones, a class.

V	D	J	size	DNA	CDR3
TRBV27	.	TRBJ1-5	.	TGTGCCAGCAGTTTATGGCCCGATAGCAATCAGCCCCAGCATTTT	CASSLWPDSNQPQHF
TRBV6-1	TRBD1	TRBJ2-3	.	TGTGCCAGCAGTTCGTACGACAGGGGTACAGATACGCAGTATTTT	CASSSYDRGTDTQYF
TRBV30	TRBD1	TRBJ2-3	.	TGTGCCTGGGACAGGGCCCTTAAAAGTACGCAGTATTTT	CAWDRALKSTQYF
TRBV28	TRBD1	TRBJ1-4	.	TGTGCCAGCAGTCCGCAAGCCGGGACAGGGGGAGAAAAACTGTTTTTT	CASSPQAGTGGEKLFF
TRBV7-2	.	TRBJ1-2	.	TGTGCCAGCAGCTTAGACGGGGGGCTTGGCTACACCTTC	CASSLDGGLGYTF
TRBV3-1/TRBV3-2	.	TRBJ1-6	.	TGTGCCAGCAGCCAAGATAGGGGGTCACCCCTCCACTTT	CASSQDRGSPLHF
TRBV27	.	TRBJ1-1	.	TGTGCCAGCAGTTTAGGCCGGGGGAACACTGAAGCTTTCTTT	CASSLGRGNTEAFF
TRBV9	TRBD2	TRBJ2-3	.	TGTGCCAGCAGCGGGACTAGCGGATTCACAGATACGCAGTATTTT	CASSGTSGFTDTQYF
TRBV5-1	.	TRBJ1-1	.	TGCGCCCGCAGCGGGGGGTGGATGGGGAACACTGAAGCTTTCTTT	CARSGGWMGNTEAFF
TRBV28	TRBD1	TRBJ1-2	.	TGTGCCAGCAGTTCCTCCTGGGGACAGAGCTATGGCTACACCTTC	CASSSSWGQSYGYTF
TRBV12-3/TRBV12-4	TRBD1	TRBJ1-1	.	TGTGCCAGCAGTTACCGGGACAGTAAAGCTTTCTTT	CASSYRDSKAFF
TRBV27	TRBD1	TRBJ1-2	.	TGTGCCAGCAGTTCCGAATACAGGGGGCAAGGTCCTGGCTACACCTTC	CASSSEYRGQGPGYTF
TRBV3-1/TRBV3-2	.	TRBJ2-4	.	TGTGCCAGCAGCCAAGCCGGGACAATTAAAAACATTCAGTACTTC	CASSQAGTIKNIQYF
TRBV28	.	TRBJ1-1	.	TGTGCCAGCAGTTTAAGAGGCGAGGGGAGGTTTGAAGCTTTCTTT	CASSLRGEGRFEAFF
TRBV28	.	TRBJ1-1	.	TGTGCCAGCAGTTTAGGGGCCAAAGAAGCTTTCTTT	CASSLGAKEAFF
TRBV7-9	TRBD1	TRBJ2-7	many	TGTGCCAGCAGCGCGACGAACAGGGGGCTTGACGAGCAGTACTTC	CASSATNRGLDEQYF
TRBV5-1	TRBD2	TRBJ2-1	once	TGCGCCAGCAGCACTAGCGGGAGTAGTAGCTCCTACAATGAGCAGTTCTTC	CASSTSGSSSSYNEQFF
TRBV28	.	TRBJ2-6	.	TGTGCCAGCAGTCTGGGCGGGTCTTCCTCTGGGGCCAACGTCCTGACTTTC	CASSLGGSSSGANVLTF
TRBV2	.	TRBJ1-6	.	TGTGCCAGCAGTGATCACGCAACGGGATCCCTCCACTTT	CASSDHATGSLHF
TRBV3-1/TRBV3-2	TRBD1	TRBJ1-3	.	TGTGCCAGCAGCCTAAGTCCGGGACAGGTTTATTTT	CASSLSPGQVYF
TRBV9	.	TRBJ2-3	.	TGTGCCAGCAGCGTAGCTCCTCTCCCTAGCACAGATACGCAGTATTTT	CASSVAPLPSTDTQYF
TRBV5-1	TRBD1	TRBJ2-5	.	TGCGCCAGCAGCTTACAGGGGGCTGGTGGAAAGACCCAGTACTTC	CASSLQGAGGKTQYF
TRBV6-5	.	TRBJ2-2	.	TGTGCCAGCAGTTACTCGTTCACGGGAGTAGCCGGGGAGCTGTTTTTT	CASSYSFTGVAGELFF
TRBV14	TRBD2	TRBJ2-6	.	TGTGCCAGCAGCCAAGACGGAAACGGGAGGCCCCCAGGGGCCAACGTCCTGACTTTC	CASSQDGNGRPPGANVLTF
TRBV7-3	TRBD1	TRBJ2-2	.	TGTGCCAGCAGCTTAGAGGGACAGATAAACACCGGGGAGCTGTTTTTT	CASSLEGQINTGELFF
TRBV3-1/TRBV3-2	.	TRBJ1-1	.	TGTGCCAGCAGCCAGGGGACACTCACTGAAGCTTTCTTT	CASSQGTLTEAFF
TRBV7-2	.	TRBJ1-2	.	TGTGCCAGCAGCTTACTCTACGGGGAAGGGTATGGCTACACCTTC	CASSLLYGEGYGYTF
TRBV7-3	.	TRBJ2-7	.	TGTGCCAGCAGCTTAATTCGCGGCTACGAGCAGTACTTC	CASSLIRGYEQYF
TRBV28	TRBD1	TRBJ1-5	.	TGTGCCAGCAGTGAGGACAGGGGGGGACAGCCCCAGCATTTT	CASSEDRGGQPQHF
TRBV28	.	TRBJ2-7	.	TGTGCCAGCAGTTTAGCGGGACTTACCTACGAGCAGTACTTC	CASSLAGLTYEQYF
TRBV27	.	TRBJ2-7	once	TGTGCCAGCAGTATATCAAGGGGGGGACTCTACGAGCAGTACTTC	CASSISRGGLYEQYF
TRBV24-1	.	TRBJ2-1	.	TGTGCCACCAGCGCGGGGCGCGGCGGGATGGCGGAGCAGTTCTTC	CATSAGRGGMAEQFF
TRBV5-1	.	TRBJ1-1	.	TGCGCCAGCGCCCGCTCGGGGGGTATTGTCACTGAAGCTTTCTTT	CASARSGGIVTEAFF
TRBV11-2	TRBD2	TRBJ2-5	once	TGTGCCAGCAGCTTAGGGACTAGCGGCCAAGAGACCCAGTACTTC	CASSLGTSGQETQYF
TRBV18	.	TRBJ1-3	.	TGTGCCAGCTCATCACCAGGGCAGGGGACCCAAAACACCATATATTTT	CASSSPGQGTQNTIYF
TRBV7-2	.	TRBJ1-3	.	TGTGCCAGCAGCTTAGCGGGAGGTAACTCTGGAAACACCATATATTTT	CASSLAGGNSGNTIYF
TRBV2	TRBD1	TRBJ2-7	.	TGTGCCAGCCGGGACAGGGCTTCCTACGAGCAGTACTTC	CASRDRASYEQYF
TRBV20-1	TRBD2	TRBJ2-1	.	TGCAGTGCTAGTCTCCTAGCGGGAGGATTCAATGAGCAGTTCTTC	CSASLLAGGFNEQFF
TRBV14	.	TRBJ1-2	.	TGTGCCAGCAGCCAAGCGGGGTCCTATGGCTACACCTTC	CASSQAGSYGYTF
TRBV9	TRBD2	TRBJ2-7	.	TGTGCCAGCAGCGTAGGGGGCGGGAGTCTCGACGAGCAGTACTTC	CASSVGGGSLDEQYF
TRBV10-3	.	TRBJ1-5	.	TGTGCCATAAACATGGGCGGGGGCAATCAGCCCCAGCATTTT	CAINMGGGNQPQHF
TRBV18	TRBD2	TRBJ2-1	.	TGTGCCAGCTCACCTCCTGGACTAGCGGGAGGGCAGTTCTTC	CASSPPGLAGGQFF
TRBV27	.	TRBJ1-2	.	TGTGCCAGCTTAGGTCCAGCGAGGTGGGGGGGCCAGGGCTACACCTTC	CASLGPARWGGQGYTF